The clone carrying this T cell receptor (beta chain) was observed at least ten times. Its target is unknown. RNA and DNA were co-extracted from approximately 20-30 mg of unsorted bulk tissue. These data originate in a study of tumor-infiltrating lymphocytes in primary liver carcinoma. The authors made TCR beta cDNA from around 500 ng total RNA with a constant-region primer. The TCR beta library was amplified through three nested multiplex PCR rounds in a modified ARM-PCR procedure. MiXCR, applied by TCRdb to the multiplex PCR reads, yields one record per CDR3 protein. The sample lists 100,000 to 150,000 distinct CDR3 sequences; 64% were seen once. Broader study findings: Tumor region pairs outstripped tumor-adjacent and tumor-blood pairs in overlap.

Sequencing was performed on liver tumor tissue from sampling region 3. Subset noted: tumor region T3, left-lateral pole. This clonotype originated in a woman aged 55 to 70 with primary liver carcinoma and hepatitis B virus infection.

Here the CDR3 DNA reads TGCAGCGTCGAGGAAGGGGATCCCTATGGCTACACCTTC. This codes for CSVEEGDPYGYTF. The V gene is TRBV29-1, the J gene TRBJ1-2; D possibly corresponds to TRBD1 (5 bases). Germline lookup yields CDR1 SQVTM and CDR2 ANQGSEA. Trimming stripped 6 bases from V and 4 bases from J, with 15 bases between. This CDR3 comprises 13 residues.